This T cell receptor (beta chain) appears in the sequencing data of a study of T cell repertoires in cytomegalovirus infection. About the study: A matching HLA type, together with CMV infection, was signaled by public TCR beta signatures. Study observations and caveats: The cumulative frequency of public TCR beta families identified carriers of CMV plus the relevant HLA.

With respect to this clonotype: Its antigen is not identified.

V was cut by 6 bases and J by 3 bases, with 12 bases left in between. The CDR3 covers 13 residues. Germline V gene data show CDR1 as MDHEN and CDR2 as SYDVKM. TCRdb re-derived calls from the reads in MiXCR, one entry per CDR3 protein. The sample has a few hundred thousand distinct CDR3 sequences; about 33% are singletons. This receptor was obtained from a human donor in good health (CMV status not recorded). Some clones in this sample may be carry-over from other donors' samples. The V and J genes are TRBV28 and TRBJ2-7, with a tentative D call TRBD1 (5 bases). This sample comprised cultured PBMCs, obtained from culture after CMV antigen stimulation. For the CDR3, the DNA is TGTGCCAGCAGAGGGGTTCCGGTCTACGAGCAGTACTTC. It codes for CASRGVPVYEQYF.